The sequence of this T cell receptor beta chain was determined in a study of tumor-infiltrating lymphocytes in primary liver carcinoma. From unsorted bulk tissue weighing roughly 18-30 mg, DNA and RNA were co-extracted. Samples were taken from five separate regions (per tumor). A constant-region primer primed TCR beta cDNA synthesis from roughly 510 ng of total RNA. The TCR beta library was amplified through three nested multiplex PCR rounds in a modified ARM-PCR procedure. The first two PCR rounds used TRBV1-TRBV30 forward primers with a C-beta reverse primer, nine to eleven cycles each. TCRdb called the multiplex PCR reads again in MiXCR, with one record for every CDR3 protein. The table has approximately 190,000 distinct CDR3 sequences, about 82% seen once. Losses at the gene ends were 3 bases for V and 10 bases for J; bases not matched to a gene: 13. Germline assignment: CDR1 SGHDT and CDR2 YYEEEE. The CDR3 spans 15 residues.

Sequenced: tumor tissue from primary liver carcinoma. The sequence derives from a man between 40 and 49 years old with primary liver carcinoma and hepatitis B virus infection. The chain links TRBV5-6 to TRBJ2-7; 10 bases are shared with TRBD2. The CDR3 is CASSSSGLAEYGQYF. The CDR3 DNA reads TGTGCCAGCAGCTCTAGTGGACTAGCGGAATACGGCCAGTACTTC.